This T cell receptor beta chain was sequenced for a study of shared clonotypes between healthy human individuals. Approximately 30,000 T cell genomes (about 210 ng DNA) went into each sorted-subset replicate. TCRdb's copy holds only in-frame clones and misses some; the assay was immunoSEQ multiplex PCR. The repertoire holds more than 2 million clones, with 85% to 95% as singletons. Terminally differentiated effector memory CD45RA+ cells were excluded from the naive CD8 cells, which were CD45RO-negative and positively selected for CCR7. This sequence originates from a young man in good health. Some clones in this sample may be carry-over from other donors' samples. The specimen was naive CD8+ T cells from PBMCs.

This chain's CDR3 is CASTPRGLSSYNEQFF. CDR3 DNA sequence: TGTGCCAGTACCCCCCGGGGGCTAAGCTCCTACAATGAGCAGTTCTTC. The chain combines TRBV19 with TRBJ2-1, with D tentatively TRBD1 or TRBD2 (6 bases each). V was clipped by 7 bases and J by 0 bases, with 16 bases between them. The CDR3 has 16 amino acids. CDR1 is LNHDA, CDR2 SQIVND, per germline (reference sequence).